This T cell receptor beta chain was identified in a study of OX40 agonist ivuxolimab in advanced cancers. Across the whole study: Patients in dose escalation had liver, melanoma, kidney or head and neck cancers. Having had anti-PD-1, anti-PD-L1 or anti-CTLA-4 therapy before was allowed, and roughly 38% had some.

For this clone: As yet, its antigen is unknown.

The CDR3 runs 15 residues. Trimming took 4 bases from V and 6 from J, leaving 15 bases between them. In germline, CDR1 is SGHVS, CDR2 FNYEAQ. The table came from immunoSEQ multiplex PCR; TCRdb's copy has only in-frame clones and leaves some out. The table has 96,000 or so clones, about 80% seen once. Study-wide results and limits: At 0.1 to 3.0 mg/kg and by week 6, CD4+ and CD8+ T cells in the blood had expanded clonally.

This clonotype originated in an adult with an advanced solid tumor such as melanoma, head and neck, liver or kidney cancer. The sequencing here drew on CD4+ or CD8+ T cells sorted from blood, taken in a trial of the OX40 agonist ivuxolimab. The genes are TRBV7-6 and TRBJ2-2, with D perhaps matching TRBD1 (6 bases). CDR3 DNA: TGTGCCAGCAGCTCACAGGGTGATTACTCCGGGGAGCTGTTTTTT. It specifies CASSSQGDYSGELFF.